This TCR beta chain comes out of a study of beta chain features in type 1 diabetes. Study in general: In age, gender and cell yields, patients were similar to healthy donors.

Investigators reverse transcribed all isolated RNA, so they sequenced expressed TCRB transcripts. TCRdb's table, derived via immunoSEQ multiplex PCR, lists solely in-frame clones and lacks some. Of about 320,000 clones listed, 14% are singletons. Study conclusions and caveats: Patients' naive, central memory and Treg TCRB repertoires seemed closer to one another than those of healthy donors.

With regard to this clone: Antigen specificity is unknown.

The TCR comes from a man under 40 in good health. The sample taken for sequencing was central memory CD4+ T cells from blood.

The CDR3 loop reads CASSIGDGSRGYTF. CDR3 DNA sequence: TGTGCCAGTAGTATTGGGGACGGCTCGAGGGGCTACACCTTC. The chain recombines TRBV19 with TRBJ1-2; D possibly corresponds to TRBD1 (5 bases). Germline V gene sequence: CDR1 LNHDA, CDR2 SQIVND (reference sequence). This CDR3 comprises 14 residues. Trimming took 3 bases from V and 8 from J, leaving 16 bases between them.